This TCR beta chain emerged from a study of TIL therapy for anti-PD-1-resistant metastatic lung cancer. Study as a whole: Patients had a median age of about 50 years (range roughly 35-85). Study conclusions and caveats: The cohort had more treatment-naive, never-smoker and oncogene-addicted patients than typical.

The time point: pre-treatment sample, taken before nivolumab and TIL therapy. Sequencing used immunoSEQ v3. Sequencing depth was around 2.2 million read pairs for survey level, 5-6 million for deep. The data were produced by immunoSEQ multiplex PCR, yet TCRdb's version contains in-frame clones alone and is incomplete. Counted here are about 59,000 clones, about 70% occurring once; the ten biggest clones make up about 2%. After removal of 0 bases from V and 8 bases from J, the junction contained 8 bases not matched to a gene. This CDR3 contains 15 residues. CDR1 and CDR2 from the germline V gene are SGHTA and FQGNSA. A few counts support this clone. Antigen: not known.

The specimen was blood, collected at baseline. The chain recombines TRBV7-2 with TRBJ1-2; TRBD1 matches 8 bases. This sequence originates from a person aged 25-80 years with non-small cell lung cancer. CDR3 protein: CASSLALAGQGGYTF. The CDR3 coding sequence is TGTGCCAGCAGCTTAGCGCTGGCTGGACAGGGAGGCTACACCTTC.